The 6 T cell receptor beta chains below were found in one sample sequenced in a study of blood T cell repertoires in COVID-19. Method: immunoSEQ multiplex PCR; TCRdb's copy keeps in-frame clones and lacks some. Altogether 100,000 to 120,000 clones are present, about four fifths being singletons, with the ten largest covering 37%. The specimen was peripheral blood. These receptors all stem from a man older than 75 with acute or convalescent COVID-19.

The rearrangement joins TRBV28 to TRBJ1-2; D gene ambiguous. This CDR3 is 16 amino acids long. Germline V gene sequence: CDR1 MDHEN, CDR2 SYDVKM. Trimming took 3 bases from V and 2 from J, leaving 16 bases between them. The CDR3 protein is CASSLRPSQFNYGYTF. Written as DNA, the CDR3 is TGTGCCAGCAGTTTGCGTCCCTCACAGTTCAACTATGGCTACACCTTC.

This sequence joins TRBV6-1 and TRBJ2-3; D is ambiguous. The germline CDR1 and CDR2 sequences are MNHNS and SASEGT. The CDR3 covers 13 residues. V was trimmed by 2 bases and J by 2 bases, leaving 5 bases between them. Written as DNA, the CDR3 is TGTGCCAGCAGTGAAACATTCACAGATACGCAGTATTTT. Its translation: CASSETFTDTQYF.

V is TRBV5-1 and J is TRBJ1-3; perhaps TRBD1 as D (6 bases). CDR1 SGHRS and CDR2 YFSETQ come from the germline V gene. This CDR3 spans 13 amino acids. Trimming took 4 bases from V and 4 from J, leaving 9 bases between them. The CDR3 sequence is CASSPGAGNTIYF. The CDR3 coding sequence is TGCGCCAGCAGCCCAGGGGCAGGAAACACCATATATTTT.

V and J are TRBV3-1 (or the pseudogene TRBV3-2) and TRBJ2-3, with a possible D match to TRBD2 (6 bases). The V gene's germline CDR1 is LGHDT and CDR2 YNNKEL (reference sequence). V was pared by 0 bases and J by 7 bases, with 14 bases between. The CDR3 totals 15 residues. CDR3 region: CASSQDQRVQNTQYF. CDR3 in DNA: TGTGCCAGCAGCCAAGACCAGCGGGTACAGAATACGCAGTATTTT.

The chain couples TRBV6-5 to TRBJ2-1; 13 nucleotides match TRBD2. The J segment lost 1 base and the V segment lost 8 bases, leaving 2 bases of the junction unmatched. The CDR3 totals 15 residues. Germline values: CDR1 MNHEY, CDR2 SVGAGI. The CDR3 nucleotides read TGTGCCAGCGGGACTAGCGGGACTTCCTACAATGAGCAGTTCTTC. The encoded protein is CASGTSGTSYNEQFF.

This clone was seen a handful of times. The CDR3: CASSRTSGTNTGELFF. The CDR3 DNA sequence: TGTGCCAGCTCGCGGACTAGCGGCACGAACACCGGGGAGCTGTTTTTT. The chain couples TRBV18 to TRBJ2-2; 10 bases agree with TRBD2. J lost 0 bases, V lost 6 bases, and 4 bases had no gene match. Germline V gives CDR1 KGHSH, CDR2 LQKENI. CDR3 length equals 16 residues.